What follows are 11 T cell receptor beta chains derived from one specimen sequenced in a study of blood T cell repertoires in COVID-19. Generated by immunoSEQ multiplex PCR, the TCRdb table keeps only in-frame clones and is missing some. The sample carries 80,000 to 90,000 clones, around 80% recorded once. The specimen was peripheral blood. Every receptor here comes from a woman of 80 years or more with acute or convalescent COVID-19.

This clone was detected a few times. This chain uses TRBV5-1 with TRBJ1-2; 9 bases match TRBD1. Germline-derived CDR1 and CDR2 are SGHRS and YFSETQ. The CDR3 totals 13 residues. Trimming at V came to 8 bases and at J to 6 bases, leaving 8 bases not matched to a gene. CDR3 residues: CASQQGASDGYTF. As DNA, the CDR3 is TGCGCCAGTCAACAGGGGGCAAGTGATGGCTACACCTTC.

The chain links TRBV3-1 (or the pseudogene TRBV3-2) to TRBJ2-3; 7 bases are shared with TRBD1. V dropped 3 bases and J dropped 0; count of bases not matched to a gene: 3. Germline V CDR1 and CDR2: LGHDT, YNNKEL (reference sequence). This CDR3 region has 15 residues. This CDR3 is CASSQTGYSTDTQYF. The CDR3 DNA reads as TGTGCCAGCAGCCAGACAGGGTACAGCACAGATACGCAGTATTTT.

J is TRBJ2-7 and V is TRBV28; the match to TRBD2 covers 8 bases. The germline CDR1 and CDR2 sequences are MDHEN and SYDVKM. This CDR3 contains 16 residues. Unmatched junction bases numbered 14, after V lost 6 bases and J lost 4 bases. The CDR3 DNA sequence: TGTGCCAGCAGCGCCCCACTTTGGCGGGAGGCATACGAGCAGTACTTC. Residues: CASSAPLWREAYEQYF. Supplemented by reference TRBV28 and TRBJ2-7, the full variable domain reads DVKVTQSSRYLVKRTGEKVFLECVQDMDHENMFWYRQDPGLGLRLIYFSYDVKMKEKGDIPEGYSVSREKKERFSLILESASTNQTSMYLCASSAPLWREAYEQYFGPGTRLTVT.

This clone was observed a handful of times. The chain employs TRBV15 and TRBJ2-3, with D perhaps matching TRBD2 (5 bases). Per the germline V gene, CDR1 is LNHNV and CDR2 is YYDKDF (reference sequence). The germline V and J ends were trimmed by 0 bases and 3 bases, with 10 bases remaining between them. The CDR3 extends over 15 amino acids. The CDR3: CATSRERETTDTQYF. In DNA, the CDR3 is TGTGCCACCAGCAGAGAGAGGGAGACGACAGATACGCAGTATTTT.

The gene calls are TRBV5-1 and TRBJ2-7; weak D call: TRBD1 (6 bases). Germline lookup yields CDR1 SGHRS and CDR2 YFSETQ. The CDR3 is 15 residues long. V lost 0 bases and J 2 bases, leaving 12 bases between the germline ends. CDR3 sequence (DNA): TGCGCCAGCAGCTTGGTTCTGGGGGCGACCTACGAGCAGTACTTC. It yields the protein CASSLVLGATYEQYF.

V usage is TRBV5-1 and J usage is TRBJ2-5; TRBD1 matches at 9 bases. The CDR3 has 15 residues. Germline trimming cut 4 bases from V and 5 bases from J; bases unmatched to any gene: 9. Germline-derived CDR1 and CDR2 are SGHRS and YFSETQ. The CDR3: CASSRDRAGGETQYF. DNA of the CDR3: TGCGCCAGCAGCAGGGACAGGGCGGGTGGCGAGACCCAGTACTTC.

This clone was counted only a few times. The gene calls are TRBV5-1 and TRBJ2-3; unclear D gene. CDR1 SGHRS and CDR2 YFSETQ come from the germline V gene. The CDR3 covers 12 residues. V was trimmed by 4 bases and J by 6 bases, leaving 9 bases between them. CDR3 loop: CASSLPSDTQYF. The CDR3 coding sequence is TGCGCCAGCAGCCTTCCTTCGGATACGCAGTATTTT.

V gene TRBV6-5 combines with J gene TRBJ2-1; the match to TRBD1 covers 7 bases. Germline lookup yields CDR1 MNHEY and CDR2 SVGAGI. The CDR3 sequence is 14 residues long. Trimming took 5 bases from V and 3 from J; bases not matched to a gene: 4. CDR3 sequence reads: CASSKQGDYNEQFF. The CDR3, as DNA: TGTGCCAGCAGTAAGCAGGGGGACTACAATGAGCAGTTCTTC.

The chain carries TRBV5-8 and TRBJ2-7; D call uncertain. With 2 bases removed from V and 0 bases from J, the gap between germline ends came to 9 bases. This CDR3 comprises 14 residues. Germline CDR1 and CDR2: SGHTS and YDEGEE. CDR3 sequence (DNA): TGTGCCAGCAGCTTTGGCAGGCGCTCCTACGAGCAGTACTTC. Protein sequence: CASSFGRRSYEQYF.

The V and J genes are TRBV3-1 (or the pseudogene TRBV3-2) and TRBJ2-7; D may be TRBD2 (6 bases). Per the germline V gene, CDR1 is LGHDT and CDR2 is YNNKEL (reference sequence). Trimming removed 1 base at V and 2 bases at J, with 12 bases between. There are 15 residues in the CDR3. CDR3 sequence reads: CASSQGGVRTYEQYF. CDR3 nucleotide sequence: TGTGCCAGCAGCCAAGGGGGGGTAAGGACCTACGAGCAGTACTTC.

This chain links TRBV5-1 with TRBJ2-7, with 7 bases that match TRBD2. The CDR3 contains 16 residues. Germline CDR1 SGHRS, CDR2 YFSETQ. Unmatched junction bases numbered 9, after V lost 2 bases and J lost 1 base. The CDR3 region has the DNA TGCGCCAGCAGCTTCGCCCCCACTAGCGCTTCCTACGAGCAGTACTTC. It codes for CASSFAPTSASYEQYF.